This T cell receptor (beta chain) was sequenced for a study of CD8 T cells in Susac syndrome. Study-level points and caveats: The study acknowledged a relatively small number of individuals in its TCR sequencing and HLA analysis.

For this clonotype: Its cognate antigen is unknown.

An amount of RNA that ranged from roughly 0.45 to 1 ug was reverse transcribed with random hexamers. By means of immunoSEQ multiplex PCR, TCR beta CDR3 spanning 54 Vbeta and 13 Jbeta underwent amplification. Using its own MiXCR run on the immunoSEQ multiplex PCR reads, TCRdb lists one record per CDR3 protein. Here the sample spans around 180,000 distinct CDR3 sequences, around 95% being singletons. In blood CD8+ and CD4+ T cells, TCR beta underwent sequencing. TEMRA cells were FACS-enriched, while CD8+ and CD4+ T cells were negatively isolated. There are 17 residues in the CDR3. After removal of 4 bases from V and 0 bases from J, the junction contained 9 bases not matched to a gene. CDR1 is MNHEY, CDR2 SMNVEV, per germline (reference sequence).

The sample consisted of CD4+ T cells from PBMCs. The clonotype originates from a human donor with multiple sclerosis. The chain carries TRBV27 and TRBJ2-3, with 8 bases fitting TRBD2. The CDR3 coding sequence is TGTGCCAGCAGTTCCCTCTCGACTAGCGCAAGCACAGATACGCAGTATTTT. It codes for CASSSLSTSASTDTQYF.